The 25 T cell receptor beta chains listed next were all sequenced from one sample in a study of CD8+ T cells in alopecia areata. Investigators isolated RNA and reverse transcribed it into cDNA to act as the sequencing template. Clones were sequenced by immunoSEQ multiplex PCR, and TCRdb holds only the in-frame ones, with some missing. The sample comprises 110,000 to 150,000 clones, roughly 64% of which are singletons, and around 6% rests with the top ten. The material sequenced was CD4+ T cells sorted from blood, taken at week 0. Receptor source: a human donor with alopecia areata.

This clone was observed a handful of times. The chain has TRBV14 and TRBJ2-5; 13 nucleotides line up with TRBD2. Germline V lookup: CDR1 SGHDN, CDR2 FVKESK. The CDR3 is made up of 14 amino acids. J lost 2 bases, V lost 8 bases, and 2 bases had no gene match. The CDR3 reads CASSGLAGQETQYF. The CDR3, as DNA: TGTGCCAGCTCGGGACTAGCGGGGCAAGAGACCCAGTACTTC.

The V gene is TRBV5-1, the J gene TRBJ2-2; D is unclear. This CDR3 has 14 amino acids. Deletions cut 0 bases from V and 5 bases from J, with 8 bases between. Germline V CDR1 and CDR2: SGHRS, YFSETQ. CDR3 loop: CASSLASPTGELFF. The CDR3, as DNA: TGCGCCAGCAGCTTGGCCAGCCCAACCGGGGAGCTGTTTTTT.

The gene calls are TRBV6-1 and TRBJ2-5, with D possibly being TRBD2 (5 bases). The CDR3 extends over 12 amino acids. Trimming removed 6 bases from V and 5 bases from J, with 10 bases in between. Germline-derived CDR1 and CDR2 are MNHNS and SASEGT. The DNA for the CDR3 is TGTGCCAGCAGCGGAGGAGCGGAGACCCAGTACTTC. This codes for CASSGGAETQYF.

V gene TRBV29-1 combines with J gene TRBJ1-1; D remains ambiguous. The CDR3 extends over 12 amino acids. Trimming stripped 4 bases from V and 7 bases from J, with 13 bases between. CDR1 and CDR2 (germline): SQVTM, ANQGSEA. CDR3 loop: CSVGRGTFEAFF. The CDR3 DNA reads TGCAGCGTTGGACGGGGTACTTTTGAAGCTTTCTTT.

This clone was detected a few times. V usage is TRBV5-8 and J usage is TRBJ2-2; the D is unclear. CDR3 length: 15 amino acids. V was shortened by 1 base and J by 3 bases, with 10 bases between the two germline ends. Germline values: CDR1 SGHTS, CDR2 YDEGEE. In DNA form, the CDR3 reads TGTGCCAGCAGCTTGTATGGGTTGGACACCGGGGAGCTGTTTTTT. Protein sequence: CASSLYGLDTGELFF.

V is TRBV25-1 and J is TRBJ2-1; D remains ambiguous. CDR3 length: 11 residues. Trimming took off 8 bases at V and 3 bases at J, with 5 bases between the two ends. The germline CDR1 and CDR2 sequences are MGHDK and SYGVNS. This chain's CDR3 is CASQDYNEQFF. DNA of the CDR3: TGTGCCAGCCAGGACTACAATGAGCAGTTCTTC.

This sequence joins TRBV7-9 and TRBJ1-1, with TRBD1 as a possible D gene (5 bases). This CDR3 has 14 amino acids. CDR1 and CDR2 (germline): SEHNR, FQNEAQ (reference sequence). V dropped 1 base and J dropped 2 bases, with 8 bases sitting between them. CDR3 protein: CASSLGGGNTEAFF. CDR3 DNA: TGTGCCAGCAGCTTAGGTGGGGGAAACACTGAAGCTTTCTTT.

CDR3 in DNA: TGTGCCAGTAGAGCGGGGTATAGCACAGATACGCAGTATTTT. Translated, it gives CASRAGYSTDTQYF. The rearrangement joins TRBV6-1 to TRBJ2-3; 7 positions match TRBD2. The length of the CDR3 is 14 residues. The germline V gene encodes CDR1 MNHNS and CDR2 SASEGT. With V trimmed by 9 bases and J by 0 bases, 6 bases remained unmatched.

The chain links TRBV4-1 to TRBJ2-7; tentatively, D is TRBD1 (5 bases). Germline V gene sequence: CDR1 MGHRA, CDR2 YSYEKL. Between the trimmed V and J ends, which lost 2 bases and 3 bases, there was a span of 14 bases. The CDR3 contains 15 residues. As DNA, the CDR3 is TGCGCCAGCAGCCAAACGTTCGGACACCTCTACGAGCAGTACTTC. It encodes CASSQTFGHLYEQYF.

Comment on this clone: A far bigger clonotype differs at one base, so this is likely a read error. V and J are TRBV7-9 and TRBJ2-6; D is undetermined. Trimming removed 3 bases from V and 0 bases from J, with 0 bases in between. Germline-derived CDR1 and CDR2 are SEHNR and FQNEAQ (reference sequence). The length of the CDR3 is 13 residues. CDR3 DNA: TGTGCCAGCAGCTTCTCTGGGGCCAACGTCCTGACTTTC. Residues: CASSFSGANVLTF.

The gene calls are TRBV7-9 and TRBJ1-5; D gene uncertain. The CDR3 contains 12 residues. The V and J ends lost 1 base and 6 bases respectively, with 4 bases between them. From germline, CDR1 is SEHNR and CDR2 FQNEAQ (reference sequence). As DNA, the CDR3 is TGTGCCAGCAGCTTAGTCGGTCAGCCCCAGCATTTT. Translation: CASSLVGQPQHF. Full variable domain (missing parts from reference TRBV7-9 and TRBJ1-5): DTGVSQNPRHKITKRGQNVTFRCDPISEHNRLYWYRQTLGQGPEFLTYFQNEAQLEKSRLLSDRFSAERPKGSFSTLEIQRTEQGDSAMYLCASSLVGQPQHFGDGTRLSIL.

The genes are TRBV18 and TRBJ1-2; D call uncertain. Germline V gene sequence: CDR1 KGHSH, CDR2 LQKENI. Trimming pared 3 bases from V and 0 bases from J, leaving 17 bases between. The CDR3 extends over 17 amino acids. The CDR3, as DNA: TGTGCCAGCTCACCTCAAGGACGATTTGGGGCTAACTATGGCTACACCTTC. Encoded protein: CASSPQGRFGANYGYTF. Using reference TRBV18 and TRBJ1-2 for the parts outside the CDR3, the full variable domain is NAGVMQNPRHLVRRRGQEARLRCSPMKGHSHVYWYRQLPEEGLKFMVYLQKENIIDESGMPKERFSAEFPKEGPSILRIQQVVRGDSAAYFCASSPQGRFGANYGYTFGSGTRLTVV.

This clone has only a few counts. The chain uses TRBV29-1 and TRBJ2-7; 10 positions match TRBD1. Germline CDR1 reads SQVTM; CDR2 reads ANQGSEA. Germline trimming cut 5 bases from V and 7 bases from J; bases unmatched to any gene: 8. CDR3 length: 13 amino acids. The CDR3 region is CSVSRQGALEQYF. In DNA, the CDR3 is TGCAGCGTTTCCAGACAGGGGGCTCTGGAGCAGTACTTC.

This rearrangement joins TRBV29-1 to TRBJ2-4, with 7 nucleotides matching TRBD1. V gave up 0 bases and J gave up 3 bases; unmatched junction bases: 8. The length of the CDR3 is 16 residues. Germline CDR1 is SQVTM and CDR2 is ANQGSEA. The CDR3 sequence: CSVEDGTEYYKNIQYF. In DNA form, the CDR3 reads TGCAGCGTTGAAGACGGGACAGAATACTACAAAAACATTCAGTACTTC.

This chain uses TRBV29-1 with TRBJ2-3, with D perhaps matching TRBD2 (6 bases). This CDR3 contains 14 residues. CDR1 and CDR2 (germline): SQVTM, ANQGSEA. V was clipped by 6 bases and J by 4 bases, with 17 bases between them. CDR3 amino acids: CSVLARLVSDTQYF. The CDR3, as DNA: TGCAGCGTGCTCGCCCGACTAGTTTCAGATACGCAGTATTTT.

The chain has TRBV5-1 and TRBJ1-2, with a weak D call TRBD1 (6 bases). Trimming took 4 bases from V and 7 from J, leaving 14 bases between them. CDR3 length: 13 amino acids. Germline V gene lookup returns CDR1 SGHRS and CDR2 YFSETQ. The chain's CDR3 is CASSNTGSGGYTF. In nucleotides, the CDR3 is TGCGCCAGCAGCAACACAGGGTCCGGTGGCTACACCTTC.

The chain carries TRBV7-2 and TRBJ1-5; the match to TRBD1 covers 8 bases. After removal of 5 bases from V and 7 bases from J, the junction contained 7 bases not matched to a gene. The CDR3 has 14 amino acids. Germline CDR1 reads SGHTA; CDR2 reads FQGNSA. In nucleotides, the CDR3 is TGTGCCAGCAGCCATCCAGGGGGCGGACAGCCCCAGCATTTT. As protein: CASSHPGGGQPQHF.

This clone was seen a handful of times. The chain employs TRBV7-8 and TRBJ1-5, with D possibly being TRBD1 (5 bases). Trimming stripped 2 bases from V and 4 bases from J, with 9 bases between. The germline CDR1 and CDR2 sequences are SGHVS and FQNEAQ. The CDR3 runs to 14 residues. The CDR3 sequence is CASSLRQLNQPQHF. Written as DNA, the CDR3 is TGTGCCAGCAGCTTAAGACAGCTTAATCAGCCCCAGCATTTT. Looking up the rest from reference TRBV7-8 and TRBJ1-5 gives the full variable domain: GAGVSQSPRYKVAKRGQDVALRCDPISGHVSLFWYQQALGQGPEFLTYFQNEAQLDKSGLPSDRFFAERPEGSVSTLKIQRTQQEDSAVYLCASSLRQLNQPQHFGDGTRLSIL.

The rearrangement joins TRBV25-1 to TRBJ2-7; D might be TRBD2 (5 bases). The CDR3 totals 12 residues. Trimming pared 7 bases from V and 0 bases from J, leaving 7 bases between. Germline assignment: CDR1 MGHDK and CDR2 SYGVNS. The CDR3 region has the DNA TGTGCCAGCACCGCGGGCTCCTACGAGCAGTACTTC. The encoded protein is CASTAGSYEQYF.

This chain joins TRBV7-2 and TRBJ1-1; D not resolved. The CDR3 runs 14 residues. V dropped 9 bases and J dropped 5 bases, with 19 bases sitting between them. Germline V gene data show CDR1 as SGHTA and CDR2 as FQGNSA. The CDR3 nucleotides read TGTGCCAGTCGCAGGTTATTGGCGGTGACTGAAGCTTTCTTT. As protein: CASRRLLAVTEAFF.

This rearrangement joins TRBV25-1 to TRBJ1-2, with D hard to call. The germline CDR1 and CDR2 sequences are MGHDK and SYGVNS. V dropped 1 base and J dropped 8 bases, with 11 bases sitting between them. The CDR3 sequence is 13 residues long. Here the CDR3 reads CASSESPFGGYTF. CDR3 DNA: TGTGCCAGCAGTGAATCCCCTTTCGGAGGCTACACCTTC.

The rearrangement links TRBV7-2 to TRBJ2-3; possible D gene TRBD2, 5 bases. Germline CDR1 is SGHTA and CDR2 is FQGNSA. Between the trimmed V and J ends, which lost 5 bases and 7 bases, there was a span of 7 bases. This CDR3 comprises 11 residues. This chain's CDR3 is CASSLDYTQYF. For the CDR3, the DNA is TGTGCCAGCAGCCTGGACTATACGCAGTATTTT. Based on the CDR3 plus reference TRBV7-2 and TRBJ2-3, the full variable domain is GAGVSQSPSNKVTEKGKDVELRCDPISGHTALYWYRQSLGQGLEFLIYFQGNSAPDKSGLPSDRFSAERTGGSVSTLTIQRTQQEDSAVYLCASSLDYTQYFGPGTRLTVL.

V usage is TRBV9 and J usage is TRBJ2-3, with D perhaps TRBD1 (6 bases). The CDR3 extends over 15 amino acids. The V and J ends lost 1 base and 5 bases respectively, with 14 bases between them. Germline CDR1 reads SGDLS; CDR2 reads YYNGEE. The CDR3 here is CASSVSGGRGDTQYF. DNA of the CDR3: TGTGCCAGCAGCGTAAGTGGGGGCCGAGGAGATACGCAGTATTTT.

V usage is TRBV5-1 and J usage is TRBJ2-5; TRBD1 matches at 9 bases. V dropped 1 base and J dropped 2; count of bases not matched to a gene: 3. The CDR3 spans 15 residues. Germline V lookup: CDR1 SGHRS, CDR2 YFSETQ. The CDR3 nucleotides are TGCGCCAGCAGCTTGTTGGGGACAGGGCAAGAGACCCAGTACTTC. Protein: CASSLLGTGQETQYF.

The chain carries TRBV7-9 and TRBJ2-5; 11 nucleotides line up with TRBD2. The CDR3 is made up of 19 amino acids. Germline CDR1 reads SEHNR; CDR2 reads FQNEAQ (reference sequence). J lost 0 bases, V lost 5 bases, and 14 bases had no gene match. CDR3 in amino acids: CASSQRLAGTRRHQETQYF. The CDR3 region has the DNA TGTGCCAGCAGCCAGAGACTAGCGGGGACAAGGAGACACCAAGAGACCCAGTACTTC. The full variable domain, rest sourced from reference TRBV7-9 and TRBJ2-5, is DTGVSQNPRHKITKRGQNVTFRCDPISEHNRLYWYRQTLGQGPEFLTYFQNEAQLEKSRLLSDRFSAERPKGSFSTLEIQRTEQGDSAMYLCASSQRLAGTRRHQETQYFGPGTRLLVL.